These 26 T cell receptor beta chains came from one sample sequenced in a study of blood T cell repertoires in COVID-19. TCRdb's table, derived via immunoSEQ multiplex PCR, lists solely in-frame clones and lacks some. The sample lists 200,000 to 250,000 clones, about 87% occurring once. The sample comprised PBMCs or T cells enriched from blood (not recorded which). The receptors stem from a young woman who had been exposed to COVID-19.

The V and J genes are TRBV3-1 (or the pseudogene TRBV3-2) and TRBJ2-3, with D perhaps matching TRBD1 (6 bases). V lost 4 bases, J lost 0 bases, and 11 bases lay in between. Germline V lookup: CDR1 LGHDT, CDR2 YNNKEL (reference sequence). The CDR3 length is 15 residues. This CDR3 reads CASSPGTFSTDTQYF. The CDR3 nucleotides are TGTGCCAGCAGCCCTGGGACATTTAGCACAGATACGCAGTATTTT.

V is TRBV29-1 and J is TRBJ2-2; a possible D gene is TRBD2 (5 bases). The germline CDR1 and CDR2 sequences are SQVTM and ANQGSEA. The CDR3 runs to 15 residues. The V end lost 5 bases, the J end lost 2 bases, and 15 bases lay between the germline ends. Written as DNA, the CDR3 is TGCAGCGTTCGGGGTCCAGGAGGTAACACCGGGGAGCTGTTTTTT. Translating it yields CSVRGPGGNTGELFF.

This clone was detected only once. This chain uses TRBV7-9 with TRBJ2-1, with TRBD2 identical over 8 bases. The CDR3 contains 14 residues. The V and J ends lost 3 bases and 6 bases, in that order; junction bases with no gene match: 4. CDR1 SEHNR and CDR2 FQNEAQ come from the germline V gene (reference sequence). The CDR3 loop is CASSFAGGINEQFF. CDR3 sequence (DNA): TGTGCCAGCAGCTTCGCGGGGGGTATCAATGAGCAGTTCTTC.

The CDR3 sequence: CASRNNRVTTGELFF. CDR3 nucleotides: TGTGCCAGCAGAAATAACAGGGTAACCACCGGGGAGCTGTTTTTT. The genes are TRBV6-5 and TRBJ2-2, with D possibly being TRBD1 (6 bases). The CDR3 runs 15 residues. The V end was cut by 6 bases, the J end by 4 bases, with 15 bases between. The germline gives CDR1 MNHEY, CDR2 SVGAGI.

The J gene is TRBJ2-2, the V gene TRBV5-1; tentatively, D is TRBD1 (5 bases). V was cut by 5 bases and J by 2 bases, with 10 bases left in between. The CDR3 length is 14 residues. Germline lookup yields CDR1 SGHRS and CDR2 YFSETQ. CDR3 region: CASSRTPNTGELFF. CDR3 bases: TGCGCCAGCAGTCGGACACCTAACACCGGGGAGCTGTTTTTT. Variable domain in full (rest from reference TRBV5-1 and TRBJ2-2): KAGVTQTPRYLIKTRGQQVTLSCSPISGHRSVSWYQQTPGQGLQFLFEYFSETQRNKGNFPGRFSGRQFSNSRSEMNVSTLELGDSALYLCASSRTPNTGELFFGEGSRLTVL.

This chain links TRBV28 with TRBJ1-2; the D gene is possibly TRBD1 (5 bases). The germline V gene has CDR1 MDHEN and CDR2 SYDVKM. The CDR3 contains 15 residues. The germline V and J ends were trimmed by 3 bases and 7 bases, with 18 bases remaining between them. The CDR3: CASSLGQGFSFGYTF. The DNA for the CDR3 is TGTGCCAGCAGTTTGGGTCAGGGTTTTAGTTTTGGCTACACCTTC.

V and J are TRBV20-1 and TRBJ2-5; the match to TRBD2 covers 9 bases. V shed 3 bases and J 5 bases; nucleotides not matched to a gene: 10. The V gene's germline CDR1 is DFQATT and CDR2 SNEGSKA (reference sequence). The CDR3 has 15 residues. The DNA of the CDR3 is TGCAGTGCTAGTTCCCGGGGCGGGAGGGAGGAGACCCAGTACTTC. It yields the protein CSASSRGGREETQYF.

V is TRBV6-5 and J is TRBJ1-2; possible D gene TRBD1, 6 bases. Germline V gene sequence: CDR1 MNHEY, CDR2 SVGAGI. The CDR3 runs to 13 residues. V lost 6 bases and J 6 bases, leaving 14 bases between the germline ends. In nucleotides, the CDR3 is TGTGCCAGCAGCTTCACAGGGAACGATGGCTACACCTTC. Its protein is CASSFTGNDGYTF.

This chain connects TRBV7-9 to TRBJ1-2; 7 bases map to TRBD1. The V gene's germline CDR1 is SEHNR and CDR2 FQNEAQ (reference sequence). With V trimmed by 8 bases and J by 7 bases, 7 bases remained unmatched. The CDR3 contains 12 residues. The CDR3 protein is CASRTGGLGYTF. As DNA, the CDR3 is TGTGCCAGCCGGACAGGCGGTCTTGGCTACACCTTC. Using reference TRBV7-9 and TRBJ1-2 for the parts outside the CDR3, the full variable domain is DTGVSQNPRHKITKRGQNVTFRCDPISEHNRLYWYRQTLGQGPEFLTYFQNEAQLEKSRLLSDRFSAERPKGSFSTLEIQRTEQGDSAMYLCASRTGGLGYTFGSGTRLTVV.

The chain has TRBV2 and TRBJ1-1; D remains unclear. The germline V gene encodes CDR1 SNHLY and CDR2 FYNNEI. The CDR3 runs 15 residues. The ends were cut back, 3 bases at V and 0 bases at J, with 11 bases in the middle. The CDR3 nucleotides read TGTGCCAGCAGTGATTGGTACGGGATGAACACTGAAGCTTTCTTT. Its protein is CASSDWYGMNTEAFF.

The chain employs TRBV2 and TRBJ2-7, with D perhaps matching TRBD2 (5 bases). The germline CDR1 and CDR2 sequences are SNHLY and FYNNEI. V lost 4 bases and J 9 bases, leaving 13 bases between the germline ends. This CDR3 region has 12 residues. The CDR3: CASSGARAGQYF. The CDR3 DNA follows: TGTGCCAGCAGTGGGGCGAGGGCCGGGCAGTACTTC.

This chain connects TRBV7-9 to TRBJ2-1; 9 bases line up with TRBD1. V was pared by 4 bases and J by 6 bases, with 7 bases of the junction left unmatched. Germline-derived CDR1 and CDR2 are SEHNR and FQNEAQ (reference sequence). CDR3 length equals 15 residues. The CDR3 region is CASSSTGTGRNEQFF. In DNA form, the CDR3 reads TGTGCCAGCAGCTCCACCGGGACAGGGCGCAATGAGCAGTTCTTC. The full variable domain, in which reference TRBV7-9 and TRBJ2-1 provide the parts outside the CDR3, is DTGVSQNPRHKITKRGQNVTFRCDPISEHNRLYWYRQTLGQGPEFLTYFQNEAQLEKSRLLSDRFSAERPKGSFSTLEIQRTEQGDSAMYLCASSSTGTGRNEQFFGPGTRLTVL.

In this sample, this clone is medium-sized (0.01 to 0.1%). This sequence joins TRBV15 and TRBJ1-3, with D unresolved. Per germline, CDR1 LNHNV and CDR2 YYDKDF (reference sequence). The CDR3 sequence is 14 residues long. The ends were cut back, 5 bases at V and 0 bases at J, with 8 bases in the middle. CDR3 loop: CATSSEGSGNTIYF. In nucleotides, the CDR3 is TGTGCCACCAGCTCCGAGGGCTCTGGAAACACCATATATTTT.

The chain carries TRBV6-4 and TRBJ2-3, with D possibly being TRBD2 (5 bases). V lost 4 bases to trimming and J lost 2 bases, with 10 bases between them. This CDR3 spans 14 amino acids. Germline V gene data show CDR1 as MRHNA and CDR2 as SNTAGT. CDR3 sequence reads: CASSAVGDTDTQYF. The DNA for the CDR3 is TGTGCCAGCAGTGCGGTGGGAGACACAGATACGCAGTATTTT.

The chain is built from TRBV2 and TRBJ1-1; D may be TRBD1 (5 bases). The CDR3 sequence is 15 residues long. Trimming shortened V by 1 base and J by 0 bases, and 9 bases separated the two germline ends. Germline-derived CDR1 and CDR2 are SNHLY and FYNNEI. CDR3 sequence reads: CASSEVRALNTEAFF. The CDR3 DNA sequence: TGTGCCAGCAGTGAAGTCAGGGCCCTGAACACTGAAGCTTTCTTT. Drawing the rest from reference TRBV2 and TRBJ1-1, the complete variable domain is EPEVTQTPSHQVTQMGQEVILRCVPISNHLYFYWYRQILGQKVEFLVSFYNNEISEKSEIFDDQFSVERPDGSNFTLKIRSTKLEDSAMYFCASSEVRALNTEAFFGQGTRLTVV.

The V call is TRBV19, the J call TRBJ2-6; D not resolved. The CDR3 covers 14 residues. Germline V gives CDR1 LNHDA, CDR2 SQIVND (reference sequence). Trimming pared 4 bases from V and 2 bases from J, leaving 6 bases between. CDR3 DNA: TGTGCCAGTAGTAGCGGAGCTGGGGCCAACGTCCTGACTTTC. It is translated as CASSSGAGANVLTF.

The table lists this clone with a count of one. The chain combines TRBV29-1 with TRBJ1-1; D possibly corresponds to TRBD1 (5 bases). V lost 5 bases and J 5 bases, leaving 9 bases between the germline ends. The CDR3 is 11 residues long. Germline-derived CDR1 and CDR2 are SQVTM and ANQGSEA. CDR3: CSVRPGTEAFF. Written as DNA, the CDR3 is TGCAGCGTTCGGCCAGGGACTGAAGCTTTCTTT.

The gene calls are TRBV11-3 and TRBJ2-1; 14 bases agree with TRBD2. This CDR3 has 16 amino acids. CDR1 and CDR2 from the germline V gene are SGHNT and YENEEA. V trimming: 5 bases; J trimming: 4 bases; junction bases outside the gene matches: 4. The CDR3 here is CASSPGTSGSYNEQFF. The CDR3 nucleotides are TGTGCCAGCAGCCCAGGGACTAGCGGGAGTTACAATGAGCAGTTCTTC.

The chain employs TRBV2 and TRBJ1-2; no reliable D call. The CDR3 spans 13 residues. CDR1 is SNHLY and CDR2 is FYNNEI in the germline V gene. V was shortened by 0 bases and J by 6 bases, with 8 bases between the two germline ends. The CDR3 DNA follows: TGTGCCAGCAGTGAAGCATATCTTAATGGCTACACCTTC. This translates into CASSEAYLNGYTF.

The rearrangement uses TRBV7-6 and TRBJ1-1, with D hard to call. Looked up from germline, CDR1 is SGHVS and CDR2 is FNYEAQ. V was pared by 4 bases and J by 4 bases, with 13 bases between. The CDR3 consists of 14 residues. CDR3 in DNA: TGTGCCAGCAGCTACACATCTGATCTCACTGAAGCTTTCTTT. The encoded protein is CASSYTSDLTEAFF.

The CDR3 sequence is CASSNRDRQHF. The DNA for the CDR3 is TGTGCCAGCAGTAACCGGGATCGACAGCATTTT. V and J are TRBV12-3 or TRBV12-4 and TRBJ1-5; D gene uncertain. V lost 5 bases, J lost 13 bases, and 12 bases lay in between. The CDR3 is 11 amino acids.

V is TRBV7-9 and J is TRBJ2-1; 16 bases align to TRBD2. The trim removed 3 bases at V and 7 bases at J, leaving 3 bases unmatched. CDR3 length: 16 residues. Germline V gives CDR1 SEHNR, CDR2 FQNEAQ (reference sequence). CDR3 coding DNA: TGTGCCAGCAGCTTGGGGACTAGCGGGAGGGTGAATGAGCAGTTCTTC. Translation gives CASSLGTSGRVNEQFF.

This rearrangement joins TRBV4-1 to TRBJ1-2; D unclear. The CDR3 totals 14 residues. CDR1 is MGHRA and CDR2 is YSYEKL in the germline V gene. V was cut by 1 base and J by 4 bases, with 10 bases left in between. The CDR3 bases are TGCGCCAGCAGCCAAGGAGTATTGAGCTATGGCTACACCTTC. It codes for CASSQGVLSYGYTF.

This chain uses TRBV7-6 with TRBJ2-7, with D possibly matching TRBD2 (5 bases). V lost 1 base, J lost 3 bases, and 16 bases lay in between. The germline V gene has CDR1 SGHVS and CDR2 FNYEAQ. The CDR3 sequence is 16 residues long. The CDR3 nucleotides are TGTGCCAGCAGCTTAGGTGGAGCGGCAGAGGGCTACGAGCAGTACTTC. Its translation is CASSLGGAAEGYEQYF.

This chain uses TRBV12-5 with TRBJ2-1; a possible D gene is TRBD2 (6 bases). Germline V gene sequence: CDR1 LGHNT, CDR2 FRNRAP. The CDR3 is 16 amino acids. The ends were cut back, 5 bases at V and 2 bases at J, with 16 bases in the middle. CDR3 DNA: TGTGCTAGTGGTCTCCCCACTAGCCGGCCCTACAATGAGCAGTTCTTC. Translating it yields CASGLPTSRPYNEQFF.

This chain joins TRBV29-1 and TRBJ2-3; TRBD2 aligns across 14 bases. The V and J ends lost 4 bases and 2 bases, in that order; junction bases with no gene match: 8. This CDR3 spans 17 amino acids. The germline CDR1 and CDR2 sequences are SQVTM and ANQGSEA. The CDR3 here is CSVAGGGLAGDTDTQYF. The CDR3 DNA is TGCAGCGTTGCAGGCGGGGGACTAGCGGGGGACACAGATACGCAGTATTTT.